The rows below give T cell receptor beta chains drawn from one sample of a study of early T cells in non-severe SARS-CoV-2 infection. In TCRdb, the 5' RACE reads were re-called with MiXCR into one record per CDR3 protein. The sample carries about 49,000 distinct CDR3 sequences, roughly 6% recorded once. The source was whole blood, collected at baseline. The receptors derive from an adult who was a healthcare worker with PCR-confirmed SARS-CoV-2 infection or an uninfected control (not recorded which). CDR3s include the opening cysteine and the closing phenylalanine or tryptophan. Each record gives: clone size, D gene, V gene, J gene, CDR3 DNA, CDR3 protein. A D gene is named only where the DNA matches it firmly. Expanded clones are given a class, and other clones once, few, many or no size at all.

clone_size: many
d_call: .
v_call: TRBV20-1
j_call: TRBJ1-6
cdr3_nt: TGCAGTGCTATTGACCGACATAATTCACCCCTCCACTTT
cdr3_aa: CSAIDRHNSPLHF

clone_size: few
d_call: TRBD2
v_call: TRBV29-1
j_call: TRBJ2-2
cdr3_nt: TGCAGCGGACGACTAGCGGGGGCGGGAGTCGGGGAGCTGTTTTTT
cdr3_aa: CSGRLAGAGVGELFF

clone_size: many
d_call: .
v_call: TRBV6-5
j_call: TRBJ2-1
cdr3_nt: TGTGCCAGCAGTAGGGGGACGCGGGCCCCTCGGGATGAGCAGTTCTTC
cdr3_aa: CASSRGTRAPRDEQFF

clone_size: many
d_call: .
v_call: TRBV20-1
j_call: TRBJ2-7
cdr3_nt: TGCAGTGCGCAGATATATGGACCGCCCGGGGGAGAGCAGTACTTC
cdr3_aa: CSAQIYGPPGGEQYF

clone_size: many
d_call: .
v_call: TRBV4-1
j_call: TRBJ1-6
cdr3_nt: TGCGCCAGCAGCCGAGCTCCGTTGTGGCAGGGCGCCTCGAGCTCCTATAATTCACCCCTCCACTTT
cdr3_aa: CASSRAPLWQGASSSYNSPLHF

clone_size: many
d_call: .
v_call: TRBV6-1
j_call: TRBJ2-2
cdr3_nt: TGTGCCAGCAGTACTCCTTTGGGAAATTGGGGCGGGGAGCTGTTTTTT
cdr3_aa: CASSTPLGNWGGELFF

clone_size: .
d_call: .
v_call: TRBV28
j_call: TRBJ1-6
cdr3_nt: TGTGCCAGCAGTTACGCCGGGGGTTCCTATAATTCACCCCTCCACTTT
cdr3_aa: CASSYAGGSYNSPLHF

clone_size: many
d_call: .
v_call: TRBV10-1
j_call: TRBJ2-3
cdr3_nt: TGCGCCAGCAGTGAGTCGAGGGGGGCCGGCACAGATACGCAGTATTTT
cdr3_aa: CASSESRGAGTDTQYF

clone_size: few
d_call: TRBD2
v_call: TRBV7-9
j_call: TRBJ2-3
cdr3_nt: TGTGCCAGCAGCTCGGGGGGAGGAGCAGATACGCAGTATTTT
cdr3_aa: CASSSGGGADTQYF

clone_size: few
d_call: TRBD1
v_call: TRBV24-1
j_call: TRBJ1-5
cdr3_nt: TGTGCCACCAGTGACTCCGACAGGGGCGGGCAGCCCCAGCATTTT
cdr3_aa: CATSDSDRGGQPQHF

clone_size: few
d_call: .
v_call: TRBV3-1
j_call: TRBJ1-5
cdr3_nt: TGTGCCAGCAGCCCTTCGCTCTCACAGAATCAGCCCCAGCATTTT
cdr3_aa: CASSPSLSQNQPQHF

clone_size: many
d_call: .
v_call: TRBV7-2
j_call: TRBJ2-1
cdr3_nt: TGTGCCAGCAGCTTAGCGGCCACCAATGAGCAGTTCTTC
cdr3_aa: CASSLAATNEQFF

clone_size: few
d_call: TRBD2
v_call: TRBV5-4
j_call: TRBJ2-1
cdr3_nt: TGTGCCAGCAGAAGAGGTAGCGGGGGGGCTATATACAATGAGCAGTTCTTC
cdr3_aa: CASRRGSGGAIYNEQFF

clone_size: .
d_call: TRBD1
v_call: TRBV4-2
j_call: TRBJ2-5
cdr3_nt: TGTGCCAGCAGCCAAGTTAGGGGACAGGGACAAGAGACCCAGTACTTC
cdr3_aa: CASSQVRGQGQETQYF

clone_size: medium-sized
d_call: TRBD2
v_call: TRBV20-1
j_call: TRBJ2-3
cdr3_nt: TGCAGTGCTAGAGGAGCCACTACTAGCGGGGGTTTAGATACGCAGTATTTT
cdr3_aa: CSARGATTSGGLDTQYF

clone_size: few
d_call: .
v_call: TRBV12-3/TRBV12-4
j_call: TRBJ2-3
cdr3_nt: TGTGCCAGCAAAGACAGATCTGATACGCAGTATTTT
cdr3_aa: CASKDRSDTQYF

clone_size: .
d_call: TRBD2
v_call: TRBV27
j_call: TRBJ2-6
cdr3_nt: TGTGCCAGCAGTTTCCCTAGCGGGGGGGCCGCTGGGGCCAACGTCCTGACTTTC
cdr3_aa: CASSFPSGGAAGANVLTF

clone_size: many
d_call: TRBD1
v_call: TRBV20-1
j_call: TRBJ1-6
cdr3_nt: TGCAGTGCTAAAAGGGACAGTTTAAGCTCCTATAATTCACCCCTCCACTTT
cdr3_aa: CSAKRDSLSSYNSPLHF

clone_size: few
d_call: TRBD1
v_call: TRBV6-5
j_call: TRBJ2-5
cdr3_nt: TGTGCCAGCAGTTTGGGACAGGTGGACCAAGAGACCCAGTACTTC
cdr3_aa: CASSLGQVDQETQYF

clone_size: medium-sized
d_call: .
v_call: TRBV20-1
j_call: TRBJ2-7
cdr3_nt: TGCAGTGCTAGGCGGTCACACATTTACGAGCAGTACTTC
cdr3_aa: CSARRSHIYEQYF

clone_size: many
d_call: TRBD1
v_call: TRBV24-1
j_call: TRBJ1-1
cdr3_nt: TGTGCCACCAGTGATGGACAGGGTGTCACTGAAGCTTTCTTT
cdr3_aa: CATSDGQGVTEAFF

clone_size: many
d_call: .
v_call: TRBV20-1
j_call: TRBJ1-2
cdr3_nt: TGCAGTGCTAGAGATTACACCTTC
cdr3_aa: CSARDYTF

clone_size: many
d_call: .
v_call: TRBV20-1
j_call: TRBJ1-4
cdr3_nt: TGCAGTGCTAGTCGGGGGGACTTGTCTGAAAAACTGTTTTTT
cdr3_aa: CSASRGDLSEKLFF

clone_size: many
d_call: .
v_call: TRBV9
j_call: TRBJ2-1
cdr3_nt: TGTGCCAGCAGCGTAGGCGGGACACAGTACAATGAGCAGTTCTTC
cdr3_aa: CASSVGGTQYNEQFF

clone_size: few
d_call: .
v_call: TRBV19
j_call: TRBJ1-2
cdr3_nt: TGTGCCAGTAGACAAGTGGCCTCCCATGGCTACACCTTC
cdr3_aa: CASRQVASHGYTF

clone_size: few
d_call: TRBD1
v_call: TRBV5-8
j_call: TRBJ1-5
cdr3_nt: TGTGCCAGCAGCCCCGGGACAGCCCCCAGGGGCAATCAGCCCCAGCATTTT
cdr3_aa: CASSPGTAPRGNQPQHF

clone_size: few
d_call: .
v_call: TRBV9
j_call: TRBJ2-5
cdr3_nt: TGTGCCAGCAGCGTACAGCCGCGGGGGCGCGTATACTTC
cdr3_aa: CASSVQPRGRVYF

clone_size: many
d_call: .
v_call: TRBV3-1
j_call: TRBJ1-2
cdr3_nt: TGTGCCAGCAGCCTCTCAGGGGAGCACACCTTC
cdr3_aa: CASSLSGEHTF

clone_size: .
d_call: .
v_call: TRBV7-2
j_call: TRBJ2-7
cdr3_nt: TGTGCCAGCAGAAATGTCTACGAGCAGTACTTC
cdr3_aa: CASRNVYEQYF

clone_size: few
d_call: .
v_call: TRBV24-1
j_call: TRBJ2-3
cdr3_nt: TGTGCCACCAGTGCAGGGGCGCACGGGGCAGATACGCAGTATTTT
cdr3_aa: CATSAGAHGADTQYF

clone_size: .
d_call: TRBD2
v_call: TRBV19
j_call: TRBJ2-2
cdr3_nt: TGTGCCAGTAGTATATTAGCGGGGGGCCGTCCCCCCAAGTTTTTT
cdr3_aa: CASSILAGGRPPKFF

clone_size: many
d_call: TRBD1
v_call: TRBV5-4
j_call: TRBJ1-4
cdr3_nt: TGTGCCAGCAGCGTCGGACAGGGGCCTGATGAAAAACTGTTTTTT
cdr3_aa: CASSVGQGPDEKLFF

clone_size: few
d_call: TRBD1
v_call: TRBV6-5
j_call: TRBJ2-6
cdr3_nt: TGTGCCAGCAGAACCGGGACAGGAATATCTGGGGCCAACGTCCTGACTTTC
cdr3_aa: CASRTGTGISGANVLTF

clone_size: .
d_call: .
v_call: TRBV18
j_call: TRBJ2-7
cdr3_nt: TGTGCCAGCTCCCGACTTGGAGTCAACGAGCAGTACTTC
cdr3_aa: CASSRLGVNEQYF

clone_size: many
d_call: TRBD1
v_call: TRBV6-2/TRBV6-3
j_call: TRBJ2-6
cdr3_nt: TGTGCCAGCAGTTACCGTCCGGGACAGGCAAACTCTGGGGCCAACGTCCTGACTTTC
cdr3_aa: CASSYRPGQANSGANVLTF

clone_size: .
d_call: .
v_call: TRBV7-2
j_call: TRBJ1-1
cdr3_nt: TGTGCCAGCAGCTTAGGCCGGCCGAACACTGAAGCTTTCTTT
cdr3_aa: CASSLGRPNTEAFF

clone_size: many
d_call: .
v_call: TRBV10-3
j_call: TRBJ2-3
cdr3_nt: TGTGCCATCAGTGAGAGGGCAGATACGCAGTATTTT
cdr3_aa: CAISERADTQYF

clone_size: many
d_call: .
v_call: TRBV29-1
j_call: TRBJ2-3
cdr3_nt: TGCAGCGTTGTTTCTGGGACTGGTGTGTATTTT
cdr3_aa: CSVVSGTGVYF

clone_size: .
d_call: .
v_call: TRBV6-2/TRBV6-3
j_call: TRBJ2-7
cdr3_nt: TGTGCCACCTTGAACGCGGCGGGGGCTTCCGAGCAGTACTTC
cdr3_aa: CATLNAAGASEQYF

clone_size: many
d_call: .
v_call: TRBV7-6
j_call: TRBJ2-5
cdr3_nt: TGTGCCAGCAGCTCCAGAGAAGAGACCCAGTACTTC
cdr3_aa: CASSSREETQYF

clone_size: many
d_call: TRBD1
v_call: TRBV28
j_call: TRBJ2-3
cdr3_nt: TGTGCCAGCAGTTTAGGGGGACAGGGTGTACTAGATACGCAGTATTTT
cdr3_aa: CASSLGGQGVLDTQYF

clone_size: .
d_call: .
v_call: TRBV3-2
j_call: TRBJ1-2
cdr3_nt: TGTGCCAGCAGCCCCCTCTCCATTCGACTGAGCTATGGCTACACCTTC
cdr3_aa: CASSPLSIRLSYGYTF

clone_size: many
d_call: .
v_call: TRBV10-1
j_call: TRBJ1-6
cdr3_nt: TGCGCCAGCAGTCTAACGCAGGATTCACCCCTCCACTTT
cdr3_aa: CASSLTQDSPLHF

clone_size: few
d_call: .
v_call: TRBV19
j_call: TRBJ2-7
cdr3_nt: TGTGCCAGTAGTTCCGGGACGGGGACCTACGAGCAGTACTTC
cdr3_aa: CASSSGTGTYEQYF

clone_size: few
d_call: .
v_call: TRBV29-1
j_call: TRBJ2-3
cdr3_nt: TGCAGCGTTGCGAGGGGTCCAGATACGCAGTATTTT
cdr3_aa: CSVARGPDTQYF

clone_size: few
d_call: .
v_call: TRBV6-2/TRBV6-3
j_call: TRBJ1-2
cdr3_nt: TGTGCCAGCAGTTACTCGACGACTGGACTGCGCTATGGCTACACCTTC
cdr3_aa: CASSYSTTGLRYGYTF

clone_size: .
d_call: .
v_call: TRBV20-1
j_call: TRBJ2-5
cdr3_nt: TGCAGTGCCCAGACAGGCCAAGAGACCCAGTACTTC
cdr3_aa: CSAQTGQETQYF

clone_size: few
d_call: TRBD2
v_call: TRBV11-2
j_call: TRBJ2-1
cdr3_nt: TGTGCCAGCAGCTTCGTAGCGGGGGGGCCAGACAATGAGCAGTTCTTC
cdr3_aa: CASSFVAGGPDNEQFF

clone_size: many
d_call: .
v_call: TRBV18
j_call: TRBJ1-5
cdr3_nt: TGTGCCAGCGTTAGCCCTGGGGATTTTCCTTATAGCAATCAGCCCCAGCATTTT
cdr3_aa: CASVSPGDFPYSNQPQHF

clone_size: few
d_call: .
v_call: TRBV2
j_call: TRBJ1-3
cdr3_nt: TGTGCCAGCAGTGCCGCTAGCTCTGGAAACACCATATATTTT
cdr3_aa: CASSAASSGNTIYF

clone_size: many
d_call: TRBD2
v_call: TRBV5-1
j_call: TRBJ2-1
cdr3_nt: TGCGCCAGCAGCTTGGTAGTAGCGGGCTCCTACAATGAGCAGTTCTTC
cdr3_aa: CASSLVVAGSYNEQFF

clone_size: .
d_call: .
v_call: TRBV30
j_call: TRBJ1-6
cdr3_nt: TGTGCCTGGAGCGCTCAAGGGAATTCACCCCTCCACTTT
cdr3_aa: CAWSAQGNSPLHF

clone_size: few
d_call: TRBD1
v_call: TRBV20-1
j_call: TRBJ2-4
cdr3_nt: TGCAGTGCTAGACACCCGACAGGGCCCGAAAACATTCAGTACTTC
cdr3_aa: CSARHPTGPENIQYF

clone_size: few
d_call: .
v_call: TRBV4-3
j_call: TRBJ1-5
cdr3_nt: TGCGCCAGCAGCCAAGATTGGGGGACTCAGCCCCAGCATTTT
cdr3_aa: CASSQDWGTQPQHF

clone_size: .
d_call: .
v_call: TRBV2
j_call: TRBJ2-1
cdr3_nt: TGTGCCAGCAAAAATCCCTTAGAGAGCTACAATGAGCAGTTCTTC
cdr3_aa: CASKNPLESYNEQFF

clone_size: few
d_call: .
v_call: TRBV2
j_call: TRBJ2-2
cdr3_nt: TGTGCCAGCCAGCAGGTTTCCACCGGGGAGCTGTTTTTT
cdr3_aa: CASQQVSTGELFF

clone_size: medium-sized
d_call: .
v_call: TRBV6-4
j_call: TRBJ2-3
cdr3_nt: TGTGCCAGCAGTGAGCGGGGAAGCACAGATACGCAGTATTTT
cdr3_aa: CASSERGSTDTQYF

clone_size: .
d_call: TRBD1
v_call: TRBV5-1
j_call: TRBJ2-3
cdr3_nt: TGCGCCAGCAGCCACCTGGGGACAGGGCTGGAAGATACGCAGTATTTT
cdr3_aa: CASSHLGTGLEDTQYF

clone_size: many
d_call: .
v_call: TRBV27
j_call: TRBJ1-5
cdr3_nt: TGTGCCAGCAGTTCTGCCAGGGCCCTCAGTCAGCCCCAGCATTTT
cdr3_aa: CASSSARALSQPQHF